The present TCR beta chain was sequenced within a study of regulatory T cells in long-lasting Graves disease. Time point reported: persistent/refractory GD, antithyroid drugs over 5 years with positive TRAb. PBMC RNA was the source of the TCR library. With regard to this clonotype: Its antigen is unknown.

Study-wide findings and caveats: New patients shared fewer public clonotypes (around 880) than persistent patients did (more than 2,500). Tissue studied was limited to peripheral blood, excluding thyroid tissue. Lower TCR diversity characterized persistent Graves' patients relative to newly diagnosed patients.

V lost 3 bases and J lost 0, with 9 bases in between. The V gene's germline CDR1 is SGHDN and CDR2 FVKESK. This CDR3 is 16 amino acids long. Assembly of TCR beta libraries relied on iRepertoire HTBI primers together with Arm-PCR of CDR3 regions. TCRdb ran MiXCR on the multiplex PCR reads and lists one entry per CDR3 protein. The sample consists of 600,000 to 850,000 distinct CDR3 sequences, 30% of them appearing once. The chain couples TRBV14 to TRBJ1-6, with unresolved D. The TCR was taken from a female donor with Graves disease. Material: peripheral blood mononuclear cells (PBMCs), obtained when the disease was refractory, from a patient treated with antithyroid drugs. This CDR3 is CASSQSPSSYNSPLHF. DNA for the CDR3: TGTGCCAGCAGCCAGTCACCGAGCTCCTATAATTCACCCCTCCACTTT.